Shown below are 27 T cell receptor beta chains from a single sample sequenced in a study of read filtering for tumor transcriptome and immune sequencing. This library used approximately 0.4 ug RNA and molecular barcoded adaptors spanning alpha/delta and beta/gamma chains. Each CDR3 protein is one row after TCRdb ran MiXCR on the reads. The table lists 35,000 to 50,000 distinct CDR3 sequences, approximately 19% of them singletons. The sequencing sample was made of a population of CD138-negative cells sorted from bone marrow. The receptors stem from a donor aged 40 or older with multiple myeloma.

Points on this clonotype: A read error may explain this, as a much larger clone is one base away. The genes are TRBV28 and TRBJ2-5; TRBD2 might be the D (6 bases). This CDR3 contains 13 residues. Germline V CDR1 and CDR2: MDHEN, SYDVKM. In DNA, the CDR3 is TGTGCCAGCAGCCCCCCTCGGAGGGAGACCCGGTACTTC. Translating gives CASSPPRRETRYF. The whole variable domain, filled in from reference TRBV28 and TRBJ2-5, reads DVKVTQSSRYLVKRTGEKVFLECVQDMDHENMFWYRQDPGLGLRLIYFSYDVKMKEKGDIPEGYSVSREKKERFSLILESASTNQTSMYLCASSPPRRETRYFGPGTRLLVL.

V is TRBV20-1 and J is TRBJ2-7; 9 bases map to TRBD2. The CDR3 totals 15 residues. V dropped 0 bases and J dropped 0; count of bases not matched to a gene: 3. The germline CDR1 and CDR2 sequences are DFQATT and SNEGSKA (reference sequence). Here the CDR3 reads CSARDAGGSSYEQYF. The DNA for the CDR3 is TGCAGTGCTAGAGACGCGGGAGGGAGCTCCTACGAGCAGTACTTC.

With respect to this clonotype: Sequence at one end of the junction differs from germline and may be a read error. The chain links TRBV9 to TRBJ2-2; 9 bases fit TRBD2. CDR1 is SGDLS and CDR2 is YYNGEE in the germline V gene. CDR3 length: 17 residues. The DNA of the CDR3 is TGTGCCAGCAGTGTAGGCCTAGCGGGGCCCAACATCGGGGAGCTGCTTTTT. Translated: CASSVGLAGPNIGELLF.

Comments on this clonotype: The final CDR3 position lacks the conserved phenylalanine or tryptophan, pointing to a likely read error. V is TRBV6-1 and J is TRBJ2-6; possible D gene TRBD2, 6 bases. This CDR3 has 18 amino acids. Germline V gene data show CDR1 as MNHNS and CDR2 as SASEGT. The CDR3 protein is CAGSYSFRGLSGANVLTS. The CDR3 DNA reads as TGTGCCGGCAGTTACTCGTTCCGGGGACTCTCTGGGGCCAACGTCCTGACTTCC.

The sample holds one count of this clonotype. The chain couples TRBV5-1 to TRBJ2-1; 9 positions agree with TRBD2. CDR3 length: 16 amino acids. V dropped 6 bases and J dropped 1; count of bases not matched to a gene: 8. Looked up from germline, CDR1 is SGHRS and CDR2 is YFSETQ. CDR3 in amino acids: CASNVGLAASYNEQFF. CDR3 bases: TGCGCCAGCAACGTGGGACTAGCCGCTTCCTACAATGAGCAGTTCTTC.

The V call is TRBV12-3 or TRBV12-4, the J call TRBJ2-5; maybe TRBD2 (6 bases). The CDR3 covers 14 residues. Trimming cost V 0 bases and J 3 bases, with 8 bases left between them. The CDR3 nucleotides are TGTGCCAGCAGTTTAGCACTAGCAGAAGAGACCCAGTACTTC. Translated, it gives CASSLALAEETQYF.

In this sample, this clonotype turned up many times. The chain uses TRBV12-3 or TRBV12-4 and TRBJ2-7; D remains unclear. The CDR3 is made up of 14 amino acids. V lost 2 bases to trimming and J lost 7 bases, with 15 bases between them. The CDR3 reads CASSLSAVPGEQYF. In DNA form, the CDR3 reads TGTGCCAGCAGTTTATCGGCTGTACCTGGGGAGCAGTACTTC.

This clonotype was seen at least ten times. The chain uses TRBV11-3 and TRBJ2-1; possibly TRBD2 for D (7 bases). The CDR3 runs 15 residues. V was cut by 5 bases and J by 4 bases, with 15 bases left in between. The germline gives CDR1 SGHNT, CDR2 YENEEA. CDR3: CASSLAAGAYNEQFF. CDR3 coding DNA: TGTGCCAGCAGCCTGGCGGCGGGGGCGTACAATGAGCAGTTCTTC.

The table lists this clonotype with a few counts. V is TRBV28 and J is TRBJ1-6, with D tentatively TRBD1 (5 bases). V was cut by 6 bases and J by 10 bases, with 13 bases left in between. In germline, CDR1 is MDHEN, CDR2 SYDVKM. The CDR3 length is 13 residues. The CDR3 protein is CASRPSGESPLHF. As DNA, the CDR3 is TGTGCCAGCAGGCCGTCGGGGGAGTCACCCCTCCACTTT.

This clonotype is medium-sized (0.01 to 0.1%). CDR3 loop: CASSAISPPGANVLTF. CDR3 bases: TGCGCCAGCAGCGCAATCTCCCCACCTGGGGCCAACGTCCTGACTTTC. The rearrangement joins TRBV5-1 to TRBJ2-6; no firm D call. V was pared by 4 bases and J by 2 bases, with 13 bases between. The CDR3 is made up of 16 amino acids. CDR1 and CDR2 from the germline V gene are SGHRS and YFSETQ.

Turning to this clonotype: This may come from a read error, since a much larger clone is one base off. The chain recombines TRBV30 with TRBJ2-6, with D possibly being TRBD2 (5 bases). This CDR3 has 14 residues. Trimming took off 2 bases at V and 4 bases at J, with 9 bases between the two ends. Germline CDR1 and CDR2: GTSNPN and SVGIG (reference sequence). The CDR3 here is CAWSRRSGANVLTF. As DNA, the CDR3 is TGTGCCTGGAGTAGGAGGTCGGGGGCCAACGTCCTGACTTTC.

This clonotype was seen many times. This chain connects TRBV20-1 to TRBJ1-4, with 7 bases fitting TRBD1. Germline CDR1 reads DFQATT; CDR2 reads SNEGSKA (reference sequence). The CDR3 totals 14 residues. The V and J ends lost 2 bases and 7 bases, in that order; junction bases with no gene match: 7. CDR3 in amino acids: CSARQRGLGEKLFF. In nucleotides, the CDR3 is TGCAGTGCTAGACAGAGGGGGCTGGGTGAAAAACTGTTTTTT.

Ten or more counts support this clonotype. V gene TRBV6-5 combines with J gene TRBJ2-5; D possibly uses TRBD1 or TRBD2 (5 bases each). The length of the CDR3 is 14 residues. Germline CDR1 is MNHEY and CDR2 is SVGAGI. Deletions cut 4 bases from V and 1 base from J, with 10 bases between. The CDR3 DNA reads TGTGCCAGCAGTTCGGGACGGATCCAAGAGACCCAGTACTTC. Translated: CASSSGRIQETQYF.

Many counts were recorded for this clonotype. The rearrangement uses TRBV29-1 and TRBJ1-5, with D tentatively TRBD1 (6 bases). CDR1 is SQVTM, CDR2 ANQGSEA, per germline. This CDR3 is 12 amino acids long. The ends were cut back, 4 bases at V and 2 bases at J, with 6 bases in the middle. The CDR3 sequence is CSVGTGNQPQHF. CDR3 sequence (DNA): TGCAGCGTTGGGACAGGCAATCAGCCCCAGCATTTT.

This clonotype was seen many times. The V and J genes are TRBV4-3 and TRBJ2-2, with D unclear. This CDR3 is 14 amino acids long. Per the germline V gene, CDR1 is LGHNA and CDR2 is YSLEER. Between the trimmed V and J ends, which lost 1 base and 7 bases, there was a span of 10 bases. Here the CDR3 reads CASSQAPVGGELFF. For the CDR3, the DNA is TGCGCCAGCAGCCAAGCCCCTGTTGGCGGGGAGCTGTTTTTT.

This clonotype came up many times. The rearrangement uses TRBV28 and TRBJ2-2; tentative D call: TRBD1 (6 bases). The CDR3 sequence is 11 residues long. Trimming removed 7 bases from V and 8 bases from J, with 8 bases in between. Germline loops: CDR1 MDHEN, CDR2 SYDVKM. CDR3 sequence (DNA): TGTGCCAGCACAACAGGGGGGGAGCTGTTTTTT. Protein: CASTTGGELFF.

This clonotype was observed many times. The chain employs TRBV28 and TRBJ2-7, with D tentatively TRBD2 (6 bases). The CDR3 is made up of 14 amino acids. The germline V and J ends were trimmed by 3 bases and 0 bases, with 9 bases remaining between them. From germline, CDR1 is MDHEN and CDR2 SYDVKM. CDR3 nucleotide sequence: TGTGCCAGCAGTTTTTACGGGAGCTCCTACGAGCAGTACTTC. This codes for CASSFYGSSYEQYF.

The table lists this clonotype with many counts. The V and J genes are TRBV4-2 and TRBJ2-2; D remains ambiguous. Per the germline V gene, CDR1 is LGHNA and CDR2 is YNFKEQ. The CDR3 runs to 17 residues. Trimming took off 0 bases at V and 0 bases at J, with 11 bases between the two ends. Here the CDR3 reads CASSQDPSFANTGELFF. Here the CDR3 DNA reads TGTGCCAGCAGCCAAGATCCCAGCTTCGCGAACACCGGGGAGCTGTTTTTT.

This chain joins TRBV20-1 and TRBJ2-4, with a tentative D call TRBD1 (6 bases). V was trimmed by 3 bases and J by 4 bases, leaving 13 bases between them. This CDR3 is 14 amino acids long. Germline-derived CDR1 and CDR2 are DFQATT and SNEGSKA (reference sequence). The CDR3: CSARTGESKNIQYF. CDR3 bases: TGCAGTGCTAGGACAGGAGAGTCAAAAAACATTCAGTACTTC.

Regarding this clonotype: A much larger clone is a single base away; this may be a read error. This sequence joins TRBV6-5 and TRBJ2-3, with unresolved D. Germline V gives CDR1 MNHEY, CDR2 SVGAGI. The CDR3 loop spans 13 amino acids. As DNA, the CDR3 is TGTGTCAGCAGTTATGGGTCCTCAGATACGCAGTATTTT. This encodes CVSSYGSSDTQYF.

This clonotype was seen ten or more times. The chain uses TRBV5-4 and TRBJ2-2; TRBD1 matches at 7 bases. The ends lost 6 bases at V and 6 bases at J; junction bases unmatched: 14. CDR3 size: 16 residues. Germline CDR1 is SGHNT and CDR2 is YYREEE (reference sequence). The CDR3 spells CASTPSVRGLSGELFF. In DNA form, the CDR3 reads TGTGCCAGCACCCCCTCGGTCAGGGGGTTGTCCGGGGAGCTGTTTTTT.

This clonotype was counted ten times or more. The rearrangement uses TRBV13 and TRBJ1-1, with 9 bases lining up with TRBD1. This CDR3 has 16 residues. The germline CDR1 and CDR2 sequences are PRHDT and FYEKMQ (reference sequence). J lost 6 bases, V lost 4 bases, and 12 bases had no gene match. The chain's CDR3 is CASSYGQGMRFAEAFF. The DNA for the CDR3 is TGTGCCAGCAGCTACGGACAGGGGATGAGGTTCGCTGAAGCTTTCTTT. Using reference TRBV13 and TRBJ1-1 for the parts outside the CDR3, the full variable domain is AAGVIQSPRHLIKEKRETATLKCYPIPRHDTVYWYQQGPGQDPQFLISFYEKMQSDKGSIPDRFSAQQFSDYHSELNMSSLELGDSALYFCASSYGQGMRFAEAFFGQGTRLTVV.

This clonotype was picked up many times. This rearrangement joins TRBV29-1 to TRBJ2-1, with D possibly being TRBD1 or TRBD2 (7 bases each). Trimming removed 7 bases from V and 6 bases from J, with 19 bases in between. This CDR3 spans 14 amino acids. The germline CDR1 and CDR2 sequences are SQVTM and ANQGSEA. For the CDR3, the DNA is TGCAGCGGGGAGGGGGCAGGGCGGCTCAATGAGCAGTTCTTC. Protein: CSGEGAGRLNEQFF.

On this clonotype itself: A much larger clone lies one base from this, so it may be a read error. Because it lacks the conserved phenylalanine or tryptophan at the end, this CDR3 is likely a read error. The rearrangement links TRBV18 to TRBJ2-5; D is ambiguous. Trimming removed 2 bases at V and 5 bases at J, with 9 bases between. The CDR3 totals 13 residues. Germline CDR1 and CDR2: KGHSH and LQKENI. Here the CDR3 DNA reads TGTGCCAGCTCACCAACGACACGGGAGACCCAGTACCTC. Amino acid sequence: CASSPTTRETQYL.

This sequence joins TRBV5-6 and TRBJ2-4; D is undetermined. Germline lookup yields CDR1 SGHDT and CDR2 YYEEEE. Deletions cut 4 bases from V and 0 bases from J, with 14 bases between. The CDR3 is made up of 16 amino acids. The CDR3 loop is CASSQRRAGAKNIQYF. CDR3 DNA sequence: TGTGCCAGCAGCCAAAGACGGGCCGGAGCCAAAAACATTCAGTACTTC.

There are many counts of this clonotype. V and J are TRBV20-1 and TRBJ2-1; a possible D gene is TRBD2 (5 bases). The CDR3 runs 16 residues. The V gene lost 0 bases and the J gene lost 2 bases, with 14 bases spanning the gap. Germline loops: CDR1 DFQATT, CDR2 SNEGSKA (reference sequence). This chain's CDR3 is CSARDGRVGAYNEQFF. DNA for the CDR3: TGCAGTGCTAGAGATGGGCGGGTAGGAGCCTACAATGAGCAGTTCTTC.

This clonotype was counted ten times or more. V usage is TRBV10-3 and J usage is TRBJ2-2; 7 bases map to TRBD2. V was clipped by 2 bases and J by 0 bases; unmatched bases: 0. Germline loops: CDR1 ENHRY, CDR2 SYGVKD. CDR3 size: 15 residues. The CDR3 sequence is CAISELAANTGELFF. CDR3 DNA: TGTGCCATCAGTGAGCTAGCGGCGAACACCGGGGAGCTGTTTTTT.